Each of the 5 T cell receptor beta chains below was sequenced from the same sample in a study of blood T cell repertoires in COVID-19. The data were produced by immunoSEQ multiplex PCR, yet TCRdb's version contains in-frame clones alone and is incomplete. The sample carries approximately 140,000 clones, about four fifths recorded once. The source material was PBMCs or T cells enriched from blood (not recorded which). These receptors all come from a woman between 45 and 65 years old who had been exposed to COVID-19.

The chain recombines TRBV12-3 or TRBV12-4 with TRBJ1-2; the match to TRBD1 covers 8 bases. J gave up 12 bases and V 4 bases, and 7 bases lay outside the gene matches. CDR3 size: 12 residues. CDR3 region: CASSSAARGHTF. In DNA form, the CDR3 reads TGTGCCAGCAGTTCAGCTGCCAGGGGGCACACCTTC.

V usage is TRBV19 and J usage is TRBJ2-1; tentative D call: TRBD2 (6 bases). This CDR3 spans 16 amino acids. V was clipped by 4 bases and J by 7 bases, with 20 bases between them. CDR1 is LNHDA, CDR2 SQIVND, per germline (reference sequence). CDR3 loop: CASSRNAGLTKNEQFF. The CDR3 DNA follows: TGTGCCAGTAGTAGAAACGCGGGACTCACGAAAAATGAGCAGTTCTTC.

The chain couples TRBV6-5 to TRBJ2-7; 11 bases match TRBD1. The CDR3 is 14 amino acids. The V segment lost 8 bases and the J segment 4 bases; nucleotides outside the gene matches: 7. Germline CDR1 reads MNHEY; CDR2 reads SVGAGI. The CDR3, as DNA: TGTGCCAGCTGCCCCGGACAGGGGGCGTACGAGCAGTACTTC. As protein: CASCPGQGAYEQYF.

This clone was counted a single time. The chain couples TRBV4-3 to TRBJ2-5; 8 positions agree with TRBD1. The CDR3 length is 14 residues. J was trimmed by 2 bases and V by 8 bases; bases with no gene match: 7. Germline V gives CDR1 LGHNA, CDR2 YSLEER. CDR3 loop: CASAAWTGQETQYF. The CDR3 DNA is TGCGCCAGCGCCGCCTGGACAGGGCAAGAGACCCAGTACTTC.

The chain joins TRBV5-8 to TRBJ2-2; 8 positions agree with TRBD2. The junction had 7 bases not matched to a gene; V was cut back by 2 bases and J by 7 bases. The CDR3 has 15 amino acids. Germline CDR1 and CDR2: SGHTS and YDEGEE. The CDR3 is CASSLPLGLVGELFF. The CDR3 nucleotides read TGTGCCAGCAGCTTACCCCTGGGACTAGTCGGGGAGCTGTTTTTT.